A single sample is the source of the 24 T cell receptor beta chains below, sequenced in a study of CD8 T cells in Susac syndrome. After extraction with the RNeasy kit, about 0.45 to 1 ug of the RNA was reverse transcribed using random hexamers. TCRdb fed the immunoSEQ multiplex PCR reads into MiXCR, producing one record per CDR3 protein. The sample holds fewer than 150,000 distinct CDR3 sequences, approximately 93% seen once. Specimen: CD8+ T cells from PBMCs. Receptors were obtained from a human donor in good health.

The chain recombines TRBV27 with TRBJ2-7; 9 positions match TRBD1. The V segment lost 2 bases and the J segment 4 bases; nucleotides outside the gene matches: 3. CDR3 length equals 14 residues. Germline V gene data show CDR1 as MNHEY and CDR2 as SMNVEV (reference sequence). The CDR3 DNA reads TGTGCCAGCAGTTTACCGGGACAGGGTTACGAGCAGTACTTC. Translated: CASSLPGQGYEQYF.

This chain joins TRBV19 and TRBJ1-5; tentative D call: TRBD1 (5 bases). Germline V gene data show CDR1 as LNHDA and CDR2 as SQIVND (reference sequence). Trimming took 3 bases from V and 8 from J, leaving 14 bases between them. The CDR3 runs to 14 residues. The CDR3 DNA reads TGTGCCAGTAGTATGGGGTCAGGGCAGGAGCCCCAGCATTTT. It translates to CASSMGSGQEPQHF.

The V gene is TRBV25-1, the J gene TRBJ2-7; 9 bases match TRBD2. The CDR3 runs to 14 residues. Germline V gene data show CDR1 as MGHDK and CDR2 as SYGVNS. The trim removed 4 bases at V and 5 bases at J, leaving 6 bases unmatched. CDR3 protein: CASSGTSVLHEQYF. The CDR3 coding sequence is TGTGCCAGCAGTGGGACTAGCGTCCTCCACGAGCAGTACTTC.

The CDR3 region is CATSVTGGPLDTQYF. CDR3 sequence (DNA): TGTGCCACCAGTGTGACGGGAGGGCCCCTGGATACGCAGTATTTT. The chain couples TRBV24-1 to TRBJ2-3; TRBD2 agrees at 8 bases. Trimming took 5 bases from V and 6 from J; bases not matched to a gene: 9. This CDR3 has 15 residues. In germline, CDR1 is KGHDR, CDR2 SFDVKD.

This chain links TRBV9 with TRBJ2-1, with D perhaps matching TRBD1 (5 bases). Germline values: CDR1 SGDLS, CDR2 YYNGEE. There are 15 residues in the CDR3. V shed 0 bases and J shed 4 bases, with 11 bases lying between them. CDR3 residues: CASSVDDRKYNEQFF. The CDR3 DNA is TGTGCCAGCAGCGTAGATGACAGAAAATACAATGAGCAGTTCTTC.

The genes are TRBV7-9 and TRBJ2-1; unclear D gene. Looked up from germline, CDR1 is SEHNR and CDR2 is FQNEAQ (reference sequence). CDR3 size: 12 residues. The germline V and J ends were trimmed by 6 bases and 5 bases, with 8 bases remaining between them. The CDR3 protein is CASSYSNNEQFF. In DNA form, the CDR3 reads TGTGCCAGCAGTTATAGCAACAATGAGCAGTTCTTC.

The J gene is TRBJ2-7, the V gene TRBV12-3 or TRBV12-4, with D uncertain. Trimming left V 1 base short and J 4 bases short, with 5 bases between. The CDR3 totals 12 residues. CDR3: CASSLGRYEQYF. CDR3 bases: TGTGCCAGCAGTTTAGGGCGGTACGAGCAGTACTTC.

In this sample, this clonotype turned up a few times. The chain uses TRBV6-5 and TRBJ1-2; 9 bases align to TRBD1. J lost 3 bases, V lost 5 bases, and 4 bases had no gene match. The germline V gene has CDR1 MNHEY and CDR2 SVGAGI. The CDR3 consists of 14 residues. The CDR3 region is CASSPWTGDYGYTF. In nucleotides, the CDR3 is TGTGCCAGCAGTCCCTGGACAGGGGACTATGGCTACACCTTC.

This rearrangement joins TRBV28 to TRBJ1-2; D remains unclear. Deletions cut 5 bases from V and 1 base from J, with 8 bases between. The CDR3 spans 13 residues. CDR1 is MDHEN and CDR2 is SYDVKM in the germline V gene. CDR3 bases: TGTGCCAGCAGTAAGGGATTTAACTATGGCTACACCTTC. As protein: CASSKGFNYGYTF.

This clonotype was observed a handful of times. J is TRBJ2-7 and V is TRBV28; 7 bases line up with TRBD2. J was trimmed by 3 bases and V by 5 bases; bases with no gene match: 4. This CDR3 comprises 13 residues. Germline assignment: CDR1 MDHEN and CDR2 SYDVKM. The CDR3 loop is CASSPTSLYEQYF. As DNA, the CDR3 is TGTGCCAGCAGTCCGACTAGCCTCTACGAGCAGTACTTC.

The chain carries TRBV13 and TRBJ2-5, with 11 bases aligning to TRBD2. Germline values: CDR1 PRHDT, CDR2 FYEKMQ (reference sequence). This CDR3 is built from 14 residues. Trimming at V came to 8 bases and at J to 6 bases, leaving 8 bases not matched to a gene. The CDR3, as DNA: TGTGCCAGCCTGGTGACTAGCGGGAAACAGACCCAGTACTTC. Translation: CASLVTSGKQTQYF.

This chain uses TRBV29-1 with TRBJ2-3; 7 bases map to TRBD2. CDR1 SQVTM and CDR2 ANQGSEA come from the germline V gene. V shed 8 bases and J 2 bases; nucleotides not matched to a gene: 7. The CDR3 spans 13 residues. DNA for the CDR3: TGCAGCTGTTGTAGCGGGCCCACAGATACGCAGTATTTT. Translated: CSCCSGPTDTQYF.

This rearrangement joins TRBV7-9 to TRBJ2-1; 7 positions match TRBD2. CDR3 size: 9 residues. Germline V gene lookup returns CDR1 SEHNR and CDR2 FQNEAQ (reference sequence). J gave up 9 bases and V 10 bases, and 0 bases lay outside the gene matches. The CDR3 nucleotides read TGTGCCACGGGGGGTGAGCAGTTCTTC. Amino acids: CATGGEQFF.

V usage is TRBV20-1 and J usage is TRBJ2-1; D ambiguous. Trimming removed 0 bases at V and 3 bases at J, with 12 bases between. The germline V gene encodes CDR1 DFQATT and CDR2 SNEGSKA (reference sequence). This CDR3 has 15 amino acids. Written as DNA, the CDR3 is TGCAGTGCTAGAGATCCGAGAGACGTCTACAATGAGCAGTTCTTC. Residues: CSARDPRDVYNEQFF.

This rearrangement joins TRBV30 to TRBJ2-1; D is unclear. The germline V gene has CDR1 GTSNPN and CDR2 SVGIG (reference sequence). With 4 bases removed from V and 5 bases from J, the gap between germline ends came to 9 bases. The CDR3 sequence is 12 residues long. The CDR3 nucleotides are TGTGCCTGGAAACTAATAGACAATGAGCAGTTCTTC. Amino acids: CAWKLIDNEQFF.

The chain is built from TRBV3-1 and TRBJ1-1; D gene uncertain. CDR1 and CDR2 (germline): LGHDT, YNNKEL (reference sequence). Trimming removed 1 base at V and 1 base at J, with 10 bases between. The CDR3 contains 15 residues. The CDR3 loop is CASSQGLKGNTEAFF. For the CDR3, the DNA is TGTGCCAGCAGCCAAGGATTAAAAGGGAACACTGAAGCTTTCTTT.

This clonotype came up once. This CDR3 is CATGTGSEQFF. DNA of the CDR3: TGTGCCACCGGGACAGGGAGTGAGCAGTTCTTC. This chain links TRBV6-6 with TRBJ2-1, with TRBD1 matching over 9 bases. The CDR3 runs to 11 residues. J gave up 9 bases and V 10 bases, and 4 bases lay outside the gene matches. The V gene's germline CDR1 is MNHNY and CDR2 SVGAGI (reference sequence).

This clonotype was seen a single time. V is TRBV28 and J is TRBJ2-7, with 8 positions matching TRBD1. The germline gives CDR1 MDHEN, CDR2 SYDVKM. The junction had 4 bases not matched to a gene; V was cut back by 3 bases and J by 0 bases. The CDR3 has 15 amino acids. CDR3 region: CASSLADRGSYEQYF. CDR3 coding DNA: TGTGCCAGCAGTTTGGCAGACAGGGGCTCCTACGAGCAGTACTTC.

The CDR3 loop is CASSVDGGGGNTIYF. DNA of the CDR3: TGTGCCAGCAGCGTAGATGGGGGAGGCGGAAACACCATATATTTT. V usage is TRBV9 and J usage is TRBJ1-3, with D possibly matching TRBD1 (5 bases). Looked up from germline, CDR1 is SGDLS and CDR2 is YYNGEE. The CDR3 is made up of 15 amino acids. V gave up 0 bases and J gave up 4 bases, with 11 bases separating them.

The table lists this clonotype with a count of one. This sequence joins TRBV3-1 and TRBJ2-1; 7 bases are a match to TRBD1. CDR1 is LGHDT, CDR2 YNNKEL, per germline (reference sequence). The CDR3 spans 15 residues. V trimming: 1 base; J trimming: 2 bases; junction bases outside the gene matches: 2. CDR3 in amino acids: CASSQGDSPYNEQFF. In DNA, the CDR3 is TGTGCCAGCAGCCAAGGGGACAGCCCCTACAATGAGCAGTTCTTC.

V is TRBV30 and J is TRBJ2-1; D unresolved. Trimming left V 0 bases short and J 7 bases short, with 10 bases between. The CDR3 runs 13 residues. CDR1 is GTSNPN and CDR2 is SVGIG in the germline V gene (reference sequence). The CDR3 nucleotides read TGTGCCTGGAGTGTTATTCACCTTAATGAGCAGTTCTTC. It translates to CAWSVIHLNEQFF.

V usage is TRBV28 and J usage is TRBJ2-2, with 11 nucleotides matching TRBD1. Germline V gene data show CDR1 as MDHEN and CDR2 as SYDVKM. The V and J ends lost 2 bases and 5 bases, in that order; junction bases with no gene match: 1. The CDR3 has 15 residues. Here the CDR3 DNA reads TGTGCCAGCAGTTTAGGGGACAGGGGGACCGGGGAGCTGTTTTTT. Translated, it gives CASSLGDRGTGELFF.

The chain joins TRBV9 to TRBJ2-5; 7 bases map to TRBD1. Germline values: CDR1 SGDLS, CDR2 YYNGEE. V lost 0 bases, J lost 7 bases, and 9 bases stayed unmatched. The CDR3 is 15 residues long. The CDR3 nucleotides are TGTGCCAGCAGCGTAGGCACAGGGGTGTCGGCGACCCAGTACTTC. Its protein product is CASSVGTGVSATQYF.

The gene calls are TRBV28 and TRBJ1-2; tentative D call: TRBD1 (6 bases). Trimming stripped 3 bases from V and 4 bases from J, with 15 bases between. The CDR3 length is 15 residues. Per germline, CDR1 MDHEN and CDR2 SYDVKM. The CDR3 region is CASSFDRTLGYGYTF. DNA of the CDR3: TGTGCCAGCAGTTTTGACAGGACCCTTGGCTATGGCTACACCTTC.